These T cell receptor beta chains were read from a single sample in a study of human T cells and chemical hapten exposure. In TCRdb, the RACE reads were re-called with MiXCR into one record per CDR3 protein. Of 80,000 or so distinct CDR3 sequences in the sample, around 10% were seen once. Sequenced material: whole blood, taken in connection with sensitization to the hapten diphenylcyclopropenone (DPC). The receptors were gathered from a woman in her fifties or sixties with alopecia areata. Some clones in this sample may be carry-over from other donors' samples. CDR3s include the opening cysteine and the closing phenylalanine or tryptophan. A D gene is named only where the DNA matches it firmly. Clone size is not always given. Where it is, it says once, few, many or a class for expanded clones.

few,TRBD1,TRBV28,TRBJ1-3,CASGGQVALGNTIYF,TGTGCCAGCGGAGGACAGGTCGCATTGGGAAACACCATATATTTT
NA,NA,TRBV29-1,TRBJ2-7,CSVRGDTLYEQYF,TGCAGCGTTCGAGGGGACACTCTATACGAGCAGTACTTC
medium-sized,NA,TRBV27,TRBJ2-7,CATGGQESSYEQYF,TGTGCCACCGGGGGCCAAGAAAGCTCCTACGAGCAGTACTTC
NA,TRBD1,TRBV2,TRBJ2-5,CASRWTGVETQYF,TGTGCCAGCAGGTGGACAGGGGTTGAGACCCAGTACTTC
NA,NA,TRBV28,TRBJ1-1,CASREAGNTAFF,TGTGCCAGCAGAGAAGCCGGGAACACAGCTTTCTTT
NA,TRBD2,TRBV27,TRBJ2-2,CASSRGRETGELFF,TGTGCCAGCAGCCGGGGGAGGGAAACCGGGGAGCTGTTTTTT
many,NA,TRBV6-2/TRBV6-3,TRBJ2-6,CASSSRGGSGANVLTF,TGTGCCAGCAGTTCCCGTGGAGGGTCTGGGGCCAACGTCCTGACTTTC
NA,NA,TRBV11-2,TRBJ2-5,CASSRDRRETQYF,TGTGCCAGCAGCCGGGACCGACGGGAGACCCAGTACTTC
many,TRBD1,TRBV20-1,TRBJ1-4,CSARAVTGDEKLFF,TGCAGTGCTAGAGCCGTGACAGGGGATGAAAAACTGTTTTTT
many,TRBD2,TRBV6-5,TRBJ2-1,CASSSGGGGSYNEQFF,TGTGCCAGCAGTTCCGGGGGTGGCGGGAGCTACAATGAGCAGTTCTTC
NA,NA,TRBV12-3/TRBV12-4,TRBJ2-7,CASSLGIYEQYF,TGTGCCAGCAGTCTCGGGATCTACGAGCAGTACTTC
NA,NA,TRBV7-2,TRBJ2-6,CASSQRQFSGTNVLTF,TGTGCCAGCAGCCAGAGACAGTTCTCTGGGACCAACGTCCTGACTTTC
many,TRBD1,TRBV7-6,TRBJ1-1,CASSFSLAGQGAEAFF,TGTGCCAGCAGCTTCTCTCTAGCCGGACAGGGCGCTGAAGCTTTCTTT
NA,NA,TRBV5-6,TRBJ2-7,CASSLAASPGVPDSYEQYF,TGTGCCAGCAGCTTGGCAGCTTCTCCGGGGGTGCCCGATTCCTACGAGCAGTACTTC
few,NA,TRBV3-1,TRBJ1-4,CASSRHSNEKLFF,TGTGCCAGCAGCCGTCACTCTAATGAAAAACTGTTTTTT
NA,TRBD1,TRBV2,TRBJ1-5,CASSGTGGAGNQPQHF,TGTGCCAGCAGTGGGACAGGGGGCGCAGGAAATCAGCCCCAGCATTTT
NA,NA,TRBV19,TRBJ2-1,CASSLLANSWNEQFF,TGTGCCAGTAGCCTCCTAGCCAACTCCTGGAATGAGCAGTTCTTC